This T cell receptor beta chain was obtained from a study of vaccination and CD4 T cells after COVID-19 (dated by TCRdb to between 2022 and 2023). Regarding the research as a whole: Every convalescent patient had a positive nasal swab PCR test for SARS-CoV-2, with mild disease in several patients and severe disease in one. Culture stimuli were overlapping spike peptide pools from SARS-CoV-2 and from the common cold coronaviruses HCoV-NL63, HCoV-OC43 and HCoV-229E. The convalescent cohort included six males and four females, with two Hispanic individuals, seven Caucasians, two Asians and one multiracial person. In around ten COVID-19 convalescent patients and a few infection-naive healthy vaccine recipients, the spike-specific CD4+ TCR repertoire before mRNA vaccination was compared with the repertoire after mRNA vaccination. Post-vaccine blood samples were obtained a median of around 74 days after the second vaccine dose, with a range of about 13 to 241 days. Participants got two doses of the Pfizer-BioNTech BNT162b2 vaccine (n=8) or two doses of the Moderna mRNA-1273 vaccine (n=2). Control cultures received a CEFX viral epitope pool as the positive control, an HIV-1 Nef peptide pool as the negative control, or no peptide. Post-COVID blood samples were collected from convalescent patients a median of around 100 days after diagnosis, with a range of about 35 to 170 days.

Libraries were constructed by PCR. At the Johns Hopkins FTIC core, DNA from the cultured CD4+ T cells underwent TCR sequencing with the Oncomine TCR Beta short-read assay. The QIAamp micro DNA kit was used to extract genomic DNA from the cultured CD4+ T cells. Oncomine TCR Beta libraries made from cultured CD4+ T cells were pooled using unique dual indexes and sequenced on an Illumina iSeq 100. In the authors' own workflow: Non-productive sequences were removed, and CDR3s that did not start with C, did not end with F or W, or were shorter than 7 amino acids were discarded. Antigen-specific clonotypes were identified with the MANAFEST web application by comparing peptide-stimulated wells with reference and other culture wells. An FDR below 0.05, an odds ratio above 5, and a productive frequency above 0.1% in at least two of three replicate wells were required for clones to be considered positive. Cross-reactive clonotypes were defined as significantly expanded in both SARS-CoV-2 spike wells and at least one common cold coronavirus spike condition. Similarity between CDR3 sequences was evaluated in R version 3.6.1 using Levenshtein distances (stringdist) and unrooted phylogenetic trees (ape). The public reads were run again by TCRdb, first through fastp at Q25 and then through MiXCR, and only productive beta chains were kept. Each entry is one CDR3 protein sequence, shown with its most common DNA and genes. These V and J calls derive from TCRdb rather than the authors' analysis. The sample has about 16,000 distinct CDR3 sequences on record, 40% to 55% of them singletons. The ten largest account for 10% to 15% of the sample.

This clonotype was counted only a few times. Which antigen it targets is not known. Base quality data are lacking; no much larger clone is found one base away. V is pruned by 5 bases and J by 8 bases, leaving 12 bases of the junction without a gene match. The germline V gene (reference sequence) sets CDR1 to MNHEY and CDR2 to SMNVEV. The CDR3, cysteine through phenylalanine, is 15 amino acids long. Only the CDR3 region is kept as DNA, spanning 45 bases read in frame from base 1. The treatment or condition tag for this specimen amounts to: roughly 10-day PBMC culture with coronavirus spike peptide pools or control peptides (ViraFEST assay). The ViraFEST assay was used in the study, in which antigen-specific T cells were expanded with peptide pools and expanded clonotypes were subsequently identified by TCR sequencing. Positive SARS-CoV-2 PCR tests in the convalescent patients dated from March to December 2020, before Alpha, Beta and Delta variants emerged in the United States. Each well held under 2.5 million PBMCs cultured in IMDM containing approximately 5.3% human AB serum and around 10 IU/ml IL-2, with around 9.2 ug/ml peptide pools added. Half of the culture medium was replaced with fresh IL-2-containing medium on days 3 and 7. After about nine days of culture, CD4+ T cells were isolated by negative selection with the EasySep CD4+ T cell isolation kit. Ficoll-Paque Plus gradient centrifugation was used to isolate PBMCs from whole blood, and the isolated PBMCs were then either used fresh or cryopreserved at -140C. Culture conditions were generally each tested in triplicate wells.

Results and caveats for the whole study, not just this receptor: Only a relatively small number of convalescent patients were included in the study, and early timepoints following natural infection were not analyzed. In convalescent patients, a median roughly 83% of post-vaccine SARS-CoV-2-reactive clones were detected only after vaccination, and vaccine-specific priming was suggested by this finding. In convalescent patients, nearly all vaccine-specific clones (304 of 307) were found to be mono-reactive for SARS-CoV-2 spike rather than cross-reactive with common cold coronaviruses. Although the median number of SARS-CoV-2-reactive clonotypes went up from more than 20 after infection to 38 after vaccination, the increase was not significant.

The sample taken for sequencing was CD4+ T cells from blood, cultured in vitro. This clonotype was sampled from a human donor who had recovered from COVID-19. The chain uses TRBV27 and TRBJ2-1; 7 bases in the middle match TRBD2. CDR3 loop: CASSPPWGGRDEQFF. In nucleotide form, the sequence is TGTGCCAGCAGTCCCCCCTGGGGAGGGAGGGATGAGCAGTTCTTC.